The present T cell receptor (beta chain) was sequenced within a study of glioma-infiltrating T cells. Broader study findings: Only very few CDR3 sequences appeared in both tissue and blood. Gliomas, especially low-grade, showed above-expected tissue-blood divergence; non-neoplastic patients showed below.

About this clonotype itself: Its antigen remains unidentified. A much larger clone sits a single nucleotide away, making a read error possible.

Trimming took off 9 bases at V and 8 bases at J, with 10 bases between the two ends. CDR3 length: 11 amino acids. Germline V gives CDR1 MNHNY, CDR2 SVGAGI (reference sequence). The iRepertoire nested amplicon-rescue multiplex PCR amplified TCR alpha and beta CDR3s from RNA. TCRdb analysed the multiplex PCR reads with MiXCR anew, one entry per CDR3 protein. Of 170,000 or so distinct CDR3 sequences in the sample, more than 35% are singletons; the top ten hold roughly 5.5%. This chain joins TRBV6-6 and TRBJ2-2; D is undetermined. Sequenced: glioma tissue, nonneoplastic brain tissue, or PBMCs (not recorded which). This clonotype originated in a human donor with low-grade glioma or glioblastoma, undergoing nonglioma brain surgery, or in good health (not recorded which). The CDR3 is CARSAPGELFF. CDR3 DNA: TGTGCCAGGAGTGCACCAGGGGAGCTGTTTTTT.